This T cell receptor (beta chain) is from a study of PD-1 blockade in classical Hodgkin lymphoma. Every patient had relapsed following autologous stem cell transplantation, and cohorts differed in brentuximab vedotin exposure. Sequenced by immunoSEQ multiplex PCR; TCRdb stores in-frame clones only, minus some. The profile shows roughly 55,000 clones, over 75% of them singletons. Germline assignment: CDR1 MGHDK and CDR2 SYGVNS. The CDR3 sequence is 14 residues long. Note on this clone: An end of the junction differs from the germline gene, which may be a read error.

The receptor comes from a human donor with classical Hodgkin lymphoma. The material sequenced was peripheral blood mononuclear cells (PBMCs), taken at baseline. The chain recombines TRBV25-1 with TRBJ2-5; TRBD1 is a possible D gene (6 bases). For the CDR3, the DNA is TGTGCCAGCAGTGAATACAGGGGTCAAGGGACCCAGTACTTC. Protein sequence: CASSEYRGQGTQYF.